One sample yielded the 13 T cell receptor beta chains listed below, sequenced in a study of T-cell memory formation after mild COVID-19. TCRdb independently ran MiXCR on the 5' RACE reads; one entry per CDR3 protein. The sample holds just over 400,000 distinct CDR3 sequences; roughly a quarter are singletons and the top ten take roughly 14%. The sequenced sample consisted of PBMCs or a T cell subset sorted from them (not recorded which). The receptors were sampled from an adult woman who had mild COVID-19 (a few samples of this study predate the infection). Cell type and time point are not known.

This sequence joins TRBV11-2 and TRBJ2-1; TRBD2 matches at 7 bases. Germline V CDR1 and CDR2: SGHAT, FQNNGV. This CDR3 region has 16 residues. Trimming at V came to 6 bases and at J to 3 bases, leaving 11 bases not matched to a gene. The CDR3 sequence: CASRRAGTTNYNEQFF. In DNA, the CDR3 is TGTGCCAGCAGACGTGCCGGGACTACTAACTACAATGAGCAGTTCTTC.

This clonotype has only a few counts. This sequence joins TRBV18 and TRBJ2-1; D is possibly TRBD2 (5 bases). CDR3 size: 17 residues. Trimming took 0 bases from V and 8 from J, leaving 20 bases between them. Germline values: CDR1 KGHSH, CDR2 LQKENI. CDR3 sequence (DNA): TGTGCCAGCTCACCACCAGGATTCGGGAAGGGTGCGGATGAGCAGTTCTTC. Its translation is CASSPPGFGKGADEQFF.

This clonotype was seen more than once but under ten times. V is TRBV6-2 or TRBV6-3 and J is TRBJ2-2; the match to TRBD2 covers 10 bases. The J segment lost 6 bases and the V segment lost 4 bases, leaving 8 bases of the junction unmatched. Germline V gene data show CDR1 as MNHEY and CDR2 as SVGEGT. This CDR3 region has 16 residues. DNA of the CDR3: TGTGCCAGCAGTTCAAGTCTAGCGGGAGCCCCCGGGGAGCTGTTTTTT. It codes for CASSSSLAGAPGELFF.

The rearrangement joins TRBV7-9 to TRBJ2-2, with 7 bases matching TRBD2. The V segment lost 2 bases and the J segment 7 bases; nucleotides outside the gene matches: 10. This CDR3 comprises 16 residues. Germline assignment: CDR1 SEHNR and CDR2 FQNEAQ (reference sequence). The DNA of the CDR3 is TGTGCCAGCAGCTTAATGCAGCGGGGCCTGGGCGGGGAGCTGTTTTTT. The encoded protein is CASSLMQRGLGGELFF.

The V call is TRBV30, the J call TRBJ1-6; no firm D call. Germline values: CDR1 GTSNPN, CDR2 SVGIG (reference sequence). This CDR3 is built from 14 residues. V lost 0 bases to trimming and J lost 9 bases, with 12 bases between them. The CDR3 protein is CAWSVREGGSPLHF. In nucleotides, the CDR3 is TGTGCCTGGAGTGTACGGGAGGGCGGTTCACCCCTCCACTTT.

V usage is TRBV12-3 or TRBV12-4 and J usage is TRBJ2-5; unclear D gene. Trimming cost V 4 bases and J 6 bases, with 6 bases left between them. This CDR3 comprises 11 residues. CDR3: CASSSRKTQYF. The CDR3 DNA reads TGTGCCAGCAGTTCAAGGAAGACCCAGTACTTC.

This chain links TRBV28 with TRBJ2-3, with D possibly TRBD1 on 6 matching bases. Germline loops: CDR1 MDHEN, CDR2 SYDVKM. V shed 3 bases and J shed 4 bases, with 20 bases lying between them. This CDR3 is 17 amino acids long. The CDR3 sequence: CASSLPPDSRNADTQYF. CDR3 nucleotides: TGTGCCAGCAGTTTGCCCCCGGACAGCCGGAATGCAGATACGCAGTATTTT.

The chain employs TRBV7-9 and TRBJ2-7, with a weak D call TRBD2 (6 bases). Looked up from germline, CDR1 is SEHNR and CDR2 is FQNEAQ (reference sequence). There are 18 residues in the CDR3. V shed 1 base and J shed 0 bases, with 19 bases lying between them. The DNA of the CDR3 is TGTGCCAGCAGCTTAGGCCGGTTTCTGGCGGGGTACTCCTACGAGCAGTACTTC. Translated: CASSLGRFLAGYSYEQYF.

This chain joins TRBV6-5 and TRBJ1-6; D not resolved. CDR1 and CDR2 (germline): MNHEY, SVGAGI. This CDR3 region has 15 residues. V gave up 0 bases and J gave up 9 bases, with 12 bases separating them. CDR3 sequence: CASSYSRQSASPLHF. The CDR3 coding sequence is TGTGCCAGCAGTTACTCGCGGCAGTCGGCTTCACCCCTCCACTTT.

This clonotype has only a few counts. V usage is TRBV24-1 and J usage is TRBJ1-1, with 8 bases matching TRBD1. Trimming took 4 bases from V and 3 from J; bases not matched to a gene: 6. Germline assignment: CDR1 KGHDR and CDR2 SFDVKD. The CDR3 has 15 amino acids. CDR3 coding DNA: TGTGCCACCAGTGACCCCGGACAGGGCGACACTGAAGCTTTCTTT. Translated: CATSDPGQGDTEAFF.

V usage is TRBV3-1 and J usage is TRBJ1-4, with 8 bases lining up with TRBD1. The V gene end was trimmed by 4 bases and the J gene end by 6 bases; junction bases not matched to a gene: 7. Germline-derived CDR1 and CDR2 are LGHDT and YNNKEL (reference sequence). This CDR3 contains 15 residues. CDR3 loop: CASSRDRGRDEKLFF. CDR3 nucleotide sequence: TGTGCCAGCAGCCGCGACAGGGGCCGGGATGAAAAACTGTTTTTT.

The chain recombines TRBV29-1 with TRBJ2-1; D is ambiguous. CDR1 is SQVTM and CDR2 is ANQGSEA in the germline V gene. V lost 7 bases to trimming and J lost 5 bases, with 24 bases between them. The CDR3 sequence is 16 residues long. For the CDR3, the DNA is TGCAGCGCTGGCATGGGGTATCTCTCCGGAAACAATGAGCAGTTCTTC. The encoded protein is CSAGMGYLSGNNEQFF.

This clonotype was found many times. This chain connects TRBV10-3 to TRBJ2-5, with D perhaps assigned TRBD1 or TRBD2 (5 bases each). Germline V gene data show CDR1 as ENHRY and CDR2 as SYGVKD. V lost 6 bases and J lost 6, with 26 bases in between. This CDR3 comprises 17 residues. CDR3 residues: CAIRRASERHGTQTQYF. DNA of the CDR3: TGTGCCATCAGGCGGGCCTCGGAGCGGCATGGGACGCAGACCCAGTACTTC.